The clone carrying this T cell receptor beta chain was observed many times. The antigen is not known. Breast cancer patients provided tissue from their axillary draining lymph nodes. The CDR3 has 13 amino acids. Trimming left V 6 bases short and J 0 bases short, with 6 bases between. Germline assignment: CDR1 MNHEY and CDR2 SVGAGI. These data are taken from a study of breast tumors, draining lymph nodes, adjacent tissues. Study-level results: Luminal-like breast cancer showed significantly greater tumor-nontumor repertoire similarity than basal-like breast cancer did. Compared with lymph nodes, tumors were less diverse; compared with nontumor tissue, more.

Each CDR3 protein is one row after TCRdb ran MiXCR on the multiplex PCR reads. Seen here are about 130,000 distinct CDR3 sequences, over 20% observed once, and the top ten hold about 2.2%. The rearrangement uses TRBV6-5 and TRBJ1-5; the D is unclear. The clonotype originates from a female donor with breast cancer. Some clones in this sample may be carry-over from other donors' samples. What was sequenced was axillary lymph node tissue. The CDR3 loop is CASSQSSNQPQHF. The CDR3 region has the DNA TGTGCCAGCAGCCAGAGTAGCAATCAGCCCCAGCATTTT.